These 23 T cell receptor beta chains were all obtained from the same sample, sequenced in a study of cytomegalovirus exposure and HLA in healthy donors. The PCR used 60 Vbeta and 13 Jbeta primers. The assay was immunoSEQ multiplex PCR, and TCRdb's table has in-frame clones only and misses some. The table records 150,000 to 200,000 clones, around 84% of them present only once. Sample: PBMCs. These receptors were obtained from a boy younger than 10 in good health and CMV-seronegative.

The gene calls are TRBV6-5 and TRBJ1-1; 7 bases align to TRBD1. The CDR3 runs 14 residues. V lost 2 bases to trimming and J lost 4 bases; unmatched junction nucleotides: 4. Germline V gene data show CDR1 as MNHEY and CDR2 as SVGAGI. The CDR3 nucleotides are TGTGCCAGCAGTTACGAGGCAGGGGGCACTGAAGCTTTCTTT. The encoded protein is CASSYEAGGTEAFF.

A few counts support this clone. The genes are TRBV11-3 and TRBJ1-2; D gene uncertain. The CDR3 is made up of 13 amino acids. Germline V gene lookup returns CDR1 SGHNT and CDR2 YENEEA. Trimming cost V 1 base and J 6 bases, with 9 bases left between them. The CDR3 region is CASSLGTGDGYTF. DNA of the CDR3: TGTGCCAGCAGCTTAGGGACGGGAGATGGCTACACCTTC. The full variable domain, its missing parts supplied by reference TRBV11-3 and TRBJ1-2, is EAGVVQSPRYKIIEKKQPVAFWCNPISGHNTLYWYLQNLGQGPELLIRYENEEAVDDSQLPKDRFSAERLKGVDSTLKIQPAELGDSAVYLCASSLGTGDGYTFGSGTRLTVV.

J is TRBJ2-2 and V is TRBV9; 14 nucleotides line up with TRBD2. CDR1 SGDLS and CDR2 YYNGEE come from the germline V gene. The CDR3 sequence is 19 residues long. The ends lost 2 bases at V and 2 bases at J; junction bases unmatched: 8. The CDR3 protein is CASSVRGLAGESNTGELFF. CDR3 coding DNA: TGTGCCAGCAGCGTGAGGGGACTAGCGGGAGAGTCAAACACCGGGGAGCTGTTTTTT.

CDR3 sequence reads: CASSRGGPPFF. Here the CDR3 DNA reads TGTGCCAGCAGCAGGGGTGGGCCGCCTTTCTTT. The genes are TRBV11-3 and TRBJ1-1; possible D gene TRBD1, 5 bases. Per the germline V gene, CDR1 is SGHNT and CDR2 is YENEEA. V lost 5 bases to trimming and J lost 12 bases, with 13 bases between them. The CDR3 has 11 amino acids.

The genes are TRBV5-1 and TRBJ1-1; 7 bases line up with TRBD1. V was clipped by 4 bases and J by 5 bases; unmatched bases: 17. The CDR3 has 17 amino acids. Germline CDR1 SGHRS, CDR2 YFSETQ. The CDR3 here is CASSPRGRGIGGTEAFF. CDR3 in DNA: TGCGCCAGCAGCCCAAGGGGGCGAGGTATAGGAGGGACTGAAGCTTTCTTT. Together with reference TRBV5-1 and TRBJ1-1, the CDR3 gives the full variable domain: KAGVTQTPRYLIKTRGQQVTLSCSPISGHRSVSWYQQTPGQGLQFLFEYFSETQRNKGNFPGRFSGRQFSNSRSEMNVSTLELGDSALYLCASSPRGRGIGGTEAFFGQGTRLTVV.

The chain combines TRBV19 with TRBJ1-2; D uncertain. The CDR3 consists of 12 residues. The germline V and J ends were trimmed by 9 bases and 4 bases, with 12 bases remaining between them. CDR1 and CDR2 from the germline V gene are LNHDA and SQIVND (reference sequence). This chain's CDR3 is CASLRVGYGYTF. The DNA of the CDR3 is TGTGCCAGCCTCCGGGTGGGCTATGGCTACACCTTC.

The chain links TRBV28 to TRBJ2-3, with 13 bases that match TRBD2. Germline V gene sequence: CDR1 MDHEN, CDR2 SYDVKM. This CDR3 region has 18 residues. The V gene end was trimmed by 1 base and the J gene end by 8 bases; junction bases not matched to a gene: 12. The CDR3 DNA is TGTGCCAGCAGTTTATCAGTACTAGCGGGAGGGGGTTATTCTACGCAGTATTTT. This encodes CASSLSVLAGGGYSTQYF.

The rearrangement joins TRBV5-6 to TRBJ2-2, with D perhaps matching TRBD2 (6 bases). V was trimmed by 2 bases and J by 5 bases, leaving 13 bases between them. In germline, CDR1 is SGHDT, CDR2 YYEEEE. This CDR3 has 15 amino acids. Here the CDR3 reads CASSLGGAPTGELFF. The DNA for the CDR3 is TGTGCCAGCAGCTTAGGAGGGGCGCCGACCGGGGAGCTGTTTTTT.

The rearrangement joins TRBV6-1 to TRBJ2-7, with TRBD1 identical over 7 bases. The CDR3 is 14 residues long. In germline, CDR1 is MNHNS, CDR2 SASEGT. V dropped 0 bases and J dropped 3; count of bases not matched to a gene: 2. The CDR3 nucleotides are TGTGCCAGCAGTGAAGCGGACAGGCTCTACGAGCAGTACGTC. Protein sequence: CASSEADRLYEQYV.

This chain links TRBV6-5 with TRBJ1-6, with D uncertain. Germline-derived CDR1 and CDR2 are MNHEY and SVGAGI. V shed 2 bases and J shed 6 bases, with 8 bases lying between them. This CDR3 region has 14 residues. DNA of the CDR3: TGTGCCAGCAGTTACCGGGATACTAATTCACCCCTCCACTTT. Its translation: CASSYRDTNSPLHF.

The rearrangement joins TRBV5-5 to TRBJ1-3; D is unresolved. Trimming removed 4 bases from V and 1 base from J, with 15 bases in between. The germline V gene encodes CDR1 SGHKS and CDR2 YYEKEE (reference sequence). This CDR3 is built from 16 residues. CDR3 amino acids: CASSPPEGRSGNTIYF. CDR3 sequence (DNA): TGTGCCAGCAGCCCGCCGGAAGGGAGATCTGGAAACACCATATATTTT. The full variable domain, its missing parts supplied by reference TRBV5-5 and TRBJ1-3, is DAGVTQSPTHLIKTRGQQVTLRCSPISGHKSVSWYQQVLGQGPQFIFQYYEKEERGRGNFPDRFSARQFPNYSSELNVNALLLGDSALYLCASSPPEGRSGNTIYFGEGSWLTVV.

This chain joins TRBV7-9 and TRBJ2-5, with a weak D call TRBD1 (5 bases). CDR3 length equals 15 residues. V lost 7 bases and J lost 2, with 17 bases in between. Germline V lookup: CDR1 SEHNR, CDR2 FQNEAQ (reference sequence). The DNA of the CDR3 is TGTGCCAGCACCCCCAGGATGGGGCCACAAGAGACCCAGTACTTC. It encodes CASTPRMGPQETQYF.

The chain links TRBV27 to TRBJ1-1; D possibly corresponds to TRBD1 (6 bases). Germline loops: CDR1 MNHEY, CDR2 SMNVEV (reference sequence). This CDR3 has 13 amino acids. V was cut by 3 bases and J by 7 bases, with 12 bases left in between. The CDR3 reads CASSFGGALEAFF. CDR3 bases: TGTGCCAGCAGTTTTGGGGGCGCTCTTGAAGCTTTCTTT.

The chain couples TRBV9 to TRBJ2-5; perhaps TRBD1 as D (6 bases). With the DNA end fitting TRBJ2-7 better, the J assignment may be wrong. This CDR3 is 16 amino acids long. The V gene's germline CDR1 is SGDLS and CDR2 YYNGEE. The CDR3 sequence: CASSAPKETGSYEQYF. The CDR3 DNA reads as TGTGCCAGCAGCGCCCCCAAAGAGACAGGCTCCTACGAGCAGTACTTC.

The CDR3 DNA is TGTGCCAGCAGTCCACCCCAGCATTTT. Translating gives CASSPPQHF. The genes are TRBV28 and TRBJ1-5; D ambiguous. The CDR3 is made up of 9 amino acids. Per germline, CDR1 MDHEN and CDR2 SYDVKM. V lost 5 bases and J lost 10, with 3 bases in between.

J is TRBJ1-2 and V is TRBV5-1; maybe TRBD1 (5 bases). From germline, CDR1 is SGHRS and CDR2 YFSETQ. The CDR3 sequence is 14 residues long. The V end was cut by 0 bases, the J end by 4 bases, with 10 bases between. This CDR3 is CASSLDRNSYGYTF. The CDR3 nucleotides read TGCGCCAGCAGCTTGGACAGGAATAGCTATGGCTACACCTTC.

The chain carries TRBV7-2 and TRBJ2-4; 9 bases agree with TRBD2. The ends lost 5 bases at V and 8 bases at J; junction bases unmatched: 4. The CDR3 covers 13 residues. The germline V gene has CDR1 SGHTA and CDR2 FQGNSA. CDR3 nucleotide sequence: TGTGCCAGCAGCCTCAAGCGGGAGGACATTCAGTACTTC. This gives the protein CASSLKREDIQYF.

The V call is TRBV7-9, the J call TRBJ1-2, with D hard to call. Germline assignment: CDR1 SEHNR and CDR2 FQNEAQ (reference sequence). Trimming shortened V by 5 bases and J by 6 bases, and 13 bases separated the two germline ends. This CDR3 is built from 13 residues. In DNA, the CDR3 is TGTGCCAGCAGCCCAGAGGGAATCCATGGCTACACCTTC. The encoded protein is CASSPEGIHGYTF.

This chain links TRBV30 with TRBJ1-6; 8 bases are a match to TRBD1. The CDR3 has 13 residues. Germline CDR1 GTSNPN, CDR2 SVGIG (reference sequence). V trimming: 8 bases; J trimming: 7 bases; junction bases outside the gene matches: 7. CDR3 region: CARTGGKNSPLHF. CDR3 sequence (DNA): TGTGCCCGAACAGGGGGAAAAAATTCACCCCTCCACTTT.

This chain links TRBV4-1 with TRBJ2-1, with a possible D match to TRBD2 (6 bases). V lost 0 bases, J lost 0 bases, and 9 bases lay in between. CDR3 length: 16 amino acids. The germline V gene has CDR1 MGHRA and CDR2 YSYEKL. In DNA, the CDR3 is TGCGCCAGCAGCCAAGAACGGGGGAGCTCCTACAATGAGCAGTTCTTC. Amino acid sequence: CASSQERGSSYNEQFF.

V is TRBV5-5 and J is TRBJ2-7, with D possibly matching TRBD2 (5 bases). Germline CDR1 SGHKS, CDR2 YYEKEE (reference sequence). V was cut by 0 bases and J by 6 bases, with 10 bases left in between. This CDR3 spans 13 amino acids. For the CDR3, the DNA is TGTGCCAGCAGCTTGGTTCCGGGGAGCGAGCAGTACGTC. The encoded protein is CASSLVPGSEQYV.

V and J are TRBV11-2 and TRBJ2-7; 7 bases line up with TRBD2. Germline values: CDR1 SGHAT, CDR2 FQNNGV. Germline trimming cut 1 base from V and 3 bases from J; bases unmatched to any gene: 6. CDR3 size: 15 residues. The CDR3 loop is CASSLAGGGGYEQYF. The CDR3 DNA reads TGTGCCAGCAGCTTAGCTGGGGGGGGAGGCTACGAGCAGTACTTC.

The chain recombines TRBV15 with TRBJ1-5; tentative D call: TRBD1 (5 bases). Germline loops: CDR1 LNHNV, CDR2 YYDKDF (reference sequence). The CDR3 runs 14 residues. The V and J ends lost 0 bases and 5 bases respectively, with 8 bases between them. The CDR3 region has the DNA TGTGCCACCAGCAGAGAAAGGGGTTATCAGCCCCAGCATTTT. Protein product: CATSRERGYQPQHF.